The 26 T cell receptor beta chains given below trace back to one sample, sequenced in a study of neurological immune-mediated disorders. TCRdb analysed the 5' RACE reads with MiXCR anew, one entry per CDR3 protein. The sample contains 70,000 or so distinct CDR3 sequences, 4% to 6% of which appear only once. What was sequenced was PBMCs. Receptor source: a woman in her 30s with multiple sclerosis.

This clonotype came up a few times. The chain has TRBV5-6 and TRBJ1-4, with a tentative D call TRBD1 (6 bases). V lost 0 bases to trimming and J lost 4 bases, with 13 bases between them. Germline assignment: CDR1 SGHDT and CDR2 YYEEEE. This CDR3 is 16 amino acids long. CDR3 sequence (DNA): TGTGCCAGCAGCTTGGAGACAGGATGGGATAATGAAAAACTGTTTTTT. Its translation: CASSLETGWDNEKLFF.

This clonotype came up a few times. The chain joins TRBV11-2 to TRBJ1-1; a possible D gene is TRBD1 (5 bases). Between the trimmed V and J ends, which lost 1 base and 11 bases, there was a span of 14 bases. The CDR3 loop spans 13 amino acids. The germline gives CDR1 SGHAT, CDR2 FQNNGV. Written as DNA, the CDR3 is TGTGCCAGCAGCTTAGTCGGGCAGGGAGAGGCTTTCTTT. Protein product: CASSLVGQGEAFF.

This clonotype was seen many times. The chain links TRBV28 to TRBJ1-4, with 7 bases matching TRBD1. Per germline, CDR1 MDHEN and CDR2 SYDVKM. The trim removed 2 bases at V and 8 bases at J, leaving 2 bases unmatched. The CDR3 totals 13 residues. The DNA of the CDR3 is TGTGCCAGCAGTTTAACAGGGGTAGAAAAACTGTTTTTT. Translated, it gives CASSLTGVEKLFF.

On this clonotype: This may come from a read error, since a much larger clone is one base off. The CDR3 is CSATWESDQPQHF. CDR3 nucleotides: TGCAGTGCTACCTGGGAAAGCGATCAGCCCCAGCATTTT. The chain links TRBV20-1 to TRBJ1-5, with D uncertain. The V end lost 4 bases, the J end lost 5 bases, and 12 bases lay between the germline ends. Germline CDR1 DFQATT, CDR2 SNEGSKA (reference sequence). This CDR3 has 13 amino acids.

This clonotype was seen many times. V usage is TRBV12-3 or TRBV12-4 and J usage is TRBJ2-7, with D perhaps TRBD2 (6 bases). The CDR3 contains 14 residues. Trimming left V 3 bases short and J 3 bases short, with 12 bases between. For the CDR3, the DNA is TGTGCCAGCAGTTTTGGCGGGGACCTCTACGAGCAGTACTTC. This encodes CASSFGGDLYEQYF.

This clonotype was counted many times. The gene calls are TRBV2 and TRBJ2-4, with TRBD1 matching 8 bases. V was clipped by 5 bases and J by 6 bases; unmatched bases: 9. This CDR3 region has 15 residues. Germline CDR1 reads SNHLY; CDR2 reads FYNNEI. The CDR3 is CASSRQGTTGNIQYF. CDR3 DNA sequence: TGTGCCAGCAGTAGACAGGGGACCACGGGAAACATTCAGTACTTC.

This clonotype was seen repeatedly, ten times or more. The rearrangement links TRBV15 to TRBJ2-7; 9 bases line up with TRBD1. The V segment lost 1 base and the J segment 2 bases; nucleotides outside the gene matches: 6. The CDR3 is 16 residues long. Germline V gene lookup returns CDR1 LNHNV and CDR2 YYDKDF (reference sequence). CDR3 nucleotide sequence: TGTGCCACCAGCAGAGTCGTCACAGGGGGCACCTACGAGCAGTACTTC. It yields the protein CATSRVVTGGTYEQYF.

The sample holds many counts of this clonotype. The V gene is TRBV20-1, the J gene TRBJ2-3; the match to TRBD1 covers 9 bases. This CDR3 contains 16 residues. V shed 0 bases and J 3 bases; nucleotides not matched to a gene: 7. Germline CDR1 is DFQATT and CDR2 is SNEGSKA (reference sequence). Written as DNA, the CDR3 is TGCAGTGCTAGAGATCCGGGACAGGGTTCGACAGATACGCAGTATTTT. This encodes CSARDPGQGSTDTQYF.

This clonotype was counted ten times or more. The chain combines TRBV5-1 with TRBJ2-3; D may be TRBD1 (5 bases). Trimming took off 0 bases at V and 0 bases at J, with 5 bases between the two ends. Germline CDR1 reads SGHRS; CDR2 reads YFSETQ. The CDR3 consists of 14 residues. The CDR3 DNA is TGCGCCAGCAGCTTGGGACAGAGCACAGATACGCAGTATTTT. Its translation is CASSLGQSTDTQYF. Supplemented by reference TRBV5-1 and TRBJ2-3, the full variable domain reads KAGVTQTPRYLIKTRGQQVTLSCSPISGHRSVSWYQQTPGQGLQFLFEYFSETQRNKGNFPGRFSGRQFSNSRSEMNVSTLELGDSALYLCASSLGQSTDTQYFGPGTRLTVL.

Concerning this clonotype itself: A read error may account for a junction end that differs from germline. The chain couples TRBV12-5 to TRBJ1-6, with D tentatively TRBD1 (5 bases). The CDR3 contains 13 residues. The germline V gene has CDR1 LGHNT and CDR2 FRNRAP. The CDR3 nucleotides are TGTGCTAGTGGTTTGGACGGGACCGCCCCCCTCAACTTT. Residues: CASGLDGTAPLNF.

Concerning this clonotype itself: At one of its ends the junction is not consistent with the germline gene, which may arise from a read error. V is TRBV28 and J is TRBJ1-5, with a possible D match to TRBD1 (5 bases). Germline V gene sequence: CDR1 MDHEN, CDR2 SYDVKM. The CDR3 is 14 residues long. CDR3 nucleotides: TGTGCCAGCAGCCTCGGTGGAAGGGGTGGGCCCCAGAATTTT. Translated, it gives CASSLGGRGGPQNF.

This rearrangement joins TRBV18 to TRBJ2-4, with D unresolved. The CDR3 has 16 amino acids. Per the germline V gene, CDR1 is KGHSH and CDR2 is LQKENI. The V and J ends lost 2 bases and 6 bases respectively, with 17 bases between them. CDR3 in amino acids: CASSPRSSLDSNIQYF. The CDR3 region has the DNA TGTGCCAGCTCACCAAGGTCTTCTCTCGACTCAAACATTCAGTACTTC.

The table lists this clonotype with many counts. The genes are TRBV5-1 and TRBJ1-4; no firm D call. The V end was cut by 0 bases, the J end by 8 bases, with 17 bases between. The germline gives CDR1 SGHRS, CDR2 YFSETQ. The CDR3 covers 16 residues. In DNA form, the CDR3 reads TGCGCCAGCAGCTTGGCCGGTAGGACCCCGGACGAAAAACTGTTTTTT. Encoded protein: CASSLAGRTPDEKLFF.

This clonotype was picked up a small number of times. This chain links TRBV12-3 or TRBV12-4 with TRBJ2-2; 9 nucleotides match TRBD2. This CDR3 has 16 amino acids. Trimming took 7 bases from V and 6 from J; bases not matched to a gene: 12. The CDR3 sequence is CASTQPTSGTAGELFF. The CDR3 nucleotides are TGTGCCAGCACCCAACCGACTAGCGGTACGGCCGGGGAGCTGTTTTTT.

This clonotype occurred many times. In nucleotides, the CDR3 is TGTGCCAGCAGTGAAAATCGGGGTCGTGGGGGCTACACCTTC. It is translated as CASSENRGRGGYTF. The genes are TRBV2 and TRBJ1-2; unclear D gene. The CDR3 consists of 14 residues. V gave up 2 bases and J gave up 8 bases, with 15 bases separating them. Germline V CDR1 and CDR2: SNHLY, FYNNEI.

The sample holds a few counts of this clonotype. DNA for the CDR3: TGTGCCAGCAGCTTGATGGGACAGGGCGGGCATGAGCAGTTCTTC. Encoded protein: CASSLMGQGGHEQFF. The chain is built from TRBV5-6 and TRBJ2-1; TRBD1 agrees at 9 bases. The CDR3 runs 15 residues. J was trimmed by 8 bases and V by 1 base; bases with no gene match: 7. CDR1 is SGHDT, CDR2 YYEEEE, per germline.

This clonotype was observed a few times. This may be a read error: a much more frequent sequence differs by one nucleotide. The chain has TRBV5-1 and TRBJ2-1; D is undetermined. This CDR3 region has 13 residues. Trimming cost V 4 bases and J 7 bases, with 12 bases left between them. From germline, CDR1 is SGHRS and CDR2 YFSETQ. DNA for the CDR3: TGCGCCAGCAGCGTGGGAACGACGAATGAGCAGTTCTTC. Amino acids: CASSVGTTNEQFF.

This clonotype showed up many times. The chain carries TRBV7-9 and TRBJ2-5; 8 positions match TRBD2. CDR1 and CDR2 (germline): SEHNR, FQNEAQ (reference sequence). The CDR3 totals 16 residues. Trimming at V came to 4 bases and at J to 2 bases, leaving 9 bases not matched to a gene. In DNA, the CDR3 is TGTGCCAGCAGCTCCGGGGGGGGTACGAGGCAAGAGACCCAGTACTTC. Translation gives CASSSGGGTRQETQYF.

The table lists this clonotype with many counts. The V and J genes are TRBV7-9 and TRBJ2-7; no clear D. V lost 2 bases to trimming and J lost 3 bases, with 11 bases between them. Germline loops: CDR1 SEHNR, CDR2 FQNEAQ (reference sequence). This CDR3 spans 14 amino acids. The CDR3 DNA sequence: TGTGCCAGCAGCTTACTGCAGAGTAGCTACGAGCAGTACTTC. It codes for CASSLLQSSYEQYF.

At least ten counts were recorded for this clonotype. The CDR3 region is CSVETGGNQPQHF. DNA of the CDR3: TGCAGCGTTGAAACAGGGGGCAATCAGCCCCAGCATTTT. V is TRBV29-1 and J is TRBJ1-5, with TRBD1 matching 7 bases. The CDR3 is 13 amino acids. Germline CDR1 SQVTM, CDR2 ANQGSEA. With V trimmed by 2 bases and J by 2 bases, 0 bases remained unmatched. The full variable domain, in which reference TRBV29-1 and TRBJ1-5 provide the parts outside the CDR3, is SAVISQKPSRDICQRGTSLTIQCQVDSQVTMMFWYRQQPGQSLTLIATANQGSEATYESGFVIDKFPISRPNLTFSTLTVSNMSPEDSSIYLCSVETGGNQPQHFGDGTRLSIL.

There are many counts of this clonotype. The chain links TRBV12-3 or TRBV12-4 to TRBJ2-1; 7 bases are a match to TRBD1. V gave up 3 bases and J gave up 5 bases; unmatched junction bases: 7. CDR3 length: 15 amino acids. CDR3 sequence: CASSFRQGDDNEQFF. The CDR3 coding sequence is TGTGCCAGCAGTTTCAGGCAGGGGGATGACAATGAGCAGTTCTTC.

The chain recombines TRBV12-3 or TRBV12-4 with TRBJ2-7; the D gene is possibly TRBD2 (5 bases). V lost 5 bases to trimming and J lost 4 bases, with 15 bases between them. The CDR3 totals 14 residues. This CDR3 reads CASSAGISIYEQYF. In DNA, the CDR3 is TGTGCCAGCAGTGCCGGGATCTCAATTTACGAGCAGTACTTC.

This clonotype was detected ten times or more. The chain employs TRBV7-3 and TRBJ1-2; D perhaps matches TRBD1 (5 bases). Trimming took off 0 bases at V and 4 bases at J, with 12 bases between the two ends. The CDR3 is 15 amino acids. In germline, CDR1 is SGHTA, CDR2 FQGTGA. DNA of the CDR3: TGTGCCAGCAGCTTAACAGGGGTGAGAGGCTATGGCTACACCTTC. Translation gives CASSLTGVRGYGYTF.

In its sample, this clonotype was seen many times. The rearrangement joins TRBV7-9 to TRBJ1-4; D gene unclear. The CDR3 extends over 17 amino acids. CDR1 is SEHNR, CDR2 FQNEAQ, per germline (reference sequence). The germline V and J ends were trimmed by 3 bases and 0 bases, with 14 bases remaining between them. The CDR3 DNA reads TGTGCCAGCAGCTTGGCGCGGGCAGGCACAACTAATGAAAAACTGTTTTTT. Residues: CASSLARAGTTNEKLFF.

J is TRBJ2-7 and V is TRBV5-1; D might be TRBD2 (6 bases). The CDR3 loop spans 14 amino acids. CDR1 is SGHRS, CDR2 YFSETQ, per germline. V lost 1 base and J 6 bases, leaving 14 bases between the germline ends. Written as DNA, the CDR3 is TGCGCCAGCAGCTTGTGGGAACGGGGAGGCGAGCAGTACTTC. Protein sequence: CASSLWERGGEQYF.

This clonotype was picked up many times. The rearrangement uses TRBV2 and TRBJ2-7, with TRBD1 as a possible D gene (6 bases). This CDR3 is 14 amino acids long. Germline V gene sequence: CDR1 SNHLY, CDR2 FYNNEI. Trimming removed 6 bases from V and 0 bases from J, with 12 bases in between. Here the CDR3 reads CASRRGRGSYEQYF. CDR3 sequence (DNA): TGTGCCAGCAGAAGGGGCAGGGGCTCCTACGAGCAGTACTTC.